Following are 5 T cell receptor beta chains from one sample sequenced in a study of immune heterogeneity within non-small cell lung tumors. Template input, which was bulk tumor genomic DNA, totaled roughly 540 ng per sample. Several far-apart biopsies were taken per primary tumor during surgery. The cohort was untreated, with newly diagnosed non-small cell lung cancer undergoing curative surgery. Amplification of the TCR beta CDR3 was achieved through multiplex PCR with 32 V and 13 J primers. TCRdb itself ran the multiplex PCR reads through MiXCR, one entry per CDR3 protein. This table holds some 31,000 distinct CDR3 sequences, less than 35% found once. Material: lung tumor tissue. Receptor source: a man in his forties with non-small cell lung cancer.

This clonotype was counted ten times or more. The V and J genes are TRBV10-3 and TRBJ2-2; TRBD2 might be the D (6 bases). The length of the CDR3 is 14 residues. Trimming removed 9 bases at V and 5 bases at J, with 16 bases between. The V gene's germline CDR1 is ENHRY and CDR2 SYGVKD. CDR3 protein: CAISRAGRTGELFF. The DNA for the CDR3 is TGTGCCATTTCCAGGGCAGGGAGGACCGGGGAGCTGTTTTTT.

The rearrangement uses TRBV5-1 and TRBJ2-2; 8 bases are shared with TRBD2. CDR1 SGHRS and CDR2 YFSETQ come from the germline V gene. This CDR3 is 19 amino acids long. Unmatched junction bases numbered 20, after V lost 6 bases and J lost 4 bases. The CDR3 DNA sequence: TGCGCCAGCACACCGAACCCTAGCGGGCTGGCGGGAGGCACCGGGGAGCTGTTTTTT. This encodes CASTPNPSGLAGGTGELFF.

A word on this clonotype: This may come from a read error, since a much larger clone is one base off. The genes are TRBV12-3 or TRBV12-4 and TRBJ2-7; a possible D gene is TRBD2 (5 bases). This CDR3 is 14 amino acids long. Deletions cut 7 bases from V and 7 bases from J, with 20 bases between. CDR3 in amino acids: CASTLARAPGEQYF. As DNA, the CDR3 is TGTGCCAGCACCTTAGCGAGAGCCCCGGGAGAGCAGTACTTC.

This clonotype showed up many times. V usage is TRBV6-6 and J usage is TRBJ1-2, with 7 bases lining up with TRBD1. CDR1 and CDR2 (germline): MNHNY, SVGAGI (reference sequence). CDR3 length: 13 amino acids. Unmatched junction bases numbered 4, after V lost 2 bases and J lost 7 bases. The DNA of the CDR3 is TGTGCCAGCAGTTACGGGGCAGGGGGTGGCTACACCTTC. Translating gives CASSYGAGGGYTF.

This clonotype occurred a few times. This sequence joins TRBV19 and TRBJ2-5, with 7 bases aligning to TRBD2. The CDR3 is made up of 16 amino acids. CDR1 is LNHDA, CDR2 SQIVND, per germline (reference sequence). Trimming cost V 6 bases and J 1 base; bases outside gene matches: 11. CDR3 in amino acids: CASRPGASGFQETQYF. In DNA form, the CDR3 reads TGTGCCAGTAGGCCGGGCGCTAGCGGATTCCAAGAGACCCAGTACTTC.